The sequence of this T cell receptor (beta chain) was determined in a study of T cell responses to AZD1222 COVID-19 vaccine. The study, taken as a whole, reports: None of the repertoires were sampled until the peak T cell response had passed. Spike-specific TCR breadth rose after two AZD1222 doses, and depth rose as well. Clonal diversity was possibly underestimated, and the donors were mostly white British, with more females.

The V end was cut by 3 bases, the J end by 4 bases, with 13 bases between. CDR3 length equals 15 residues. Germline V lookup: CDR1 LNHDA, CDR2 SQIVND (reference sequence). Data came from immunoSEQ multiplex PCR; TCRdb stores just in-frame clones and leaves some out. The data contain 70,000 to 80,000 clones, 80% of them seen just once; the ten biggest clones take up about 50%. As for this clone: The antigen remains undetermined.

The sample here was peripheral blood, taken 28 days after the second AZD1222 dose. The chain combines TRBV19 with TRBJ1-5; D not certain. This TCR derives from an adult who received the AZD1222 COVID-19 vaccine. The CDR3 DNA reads TGTGCCAGTAGTATTGTAGGAAAGGGAAATCAGCCCCAGCATTTT. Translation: CASSIVGKGNQPQHF.